These 11 T cell receptor beta chains share one sample of origin, sequenced in a study of T cell repertoires in cytomegalovirus infection. TCRdb analysed the reads with MiXCR anew, one entry per CDR3 protein. This sample has about 830,000 distinct CDR3 sequences; over 25% occur once, and the top ten carry around an eighth. Their antigens remain unidentified. Sequenced here: cultured CD8+ T cells from PBMCs, sampled from culture after CMV antigen stimulation. Receptor source: a human donor in good health (CMV status not recorded). Some clones in this sample may be carry-over from other donors' samples.

The chain employs TRBV6-2 or TRBV6-3 and TRBJ2-1, with TRBD2 matching over 8 bases. The J segment lost 3 bases and the V segment lost 4 bases, leaving 5 bases of the junction unmatched. The germline V gene encodes CDR1 MNHEY and CDR2 SVGEGT. This CDR3 is 15 amino acids long. Here the CDR3 reads CASSLPGGYYNEQFF. The CDR3 nucleotides are TGTGCCAGCAGTTTACCGGGGGGGTACTACAATGAGCAGTTCTTC.

CDR3 bases: TGTGCCAGTAGTATAGCCGGGGGCTATGGCTACACCTTC. Its translation: CASSIAGGYGYTF. The V and J genes are TRBV19 and TRBJ1-2, with TRBD1 as a possible D gene (5 bases). The CDR3 consists of 13 residues. Germline assignment: CDR1 LNHDA and CDR2 SQIVND (reference sequence). V lost 1 base and J 4 bases, leaving 7 bases between the germline ends.

V is TRBV4-1 and J is TRBJ1-2, with 7 bases lining up with TRBD1. The germline V gene encodes CDR1 MGHRA and CDR2 YSYEKL. This CDR3 comprises 16 residues. J gave up 8 bases and V 1 base, and 13 bases lay outside the gene matches. CDR3 in amino acids: CASSQAQGGQPGGYTF. DNA of the CDR3: TGCGCCAGCAGCCAAGCTCAGGGGGGACAGCCGGGAGGCTACACCTTC.

This clonotype was seen only a few times. The chain's CDR3 is CASSLWSPTDTQYF. The CDR3 coding sequence is TGTGCCAGCAGCTTGTGGTCCCCCACAGATACGCAGTATTTT. V and J are TRBV5-6 and TRBJ2-3; no definite D call. CDR1 is SGHDT, CDR2 YYEEEE, per germline. Trimming left V 1 base short and J 2 bases short, with 8 bases between. CDR3 size: 14 residues.

This rearrangement joins TRBV5-5 to TRBJ2-3; D unclear. Germline-derived CDR1 and CDR2 are SGHKS and YYEKEE (reference sequence). There are 14 residues in the CDR3. V shed 1 base and J shed 0 bases, with 6 bases lying between them. CDR3 bases: TGTGCCAGCAGCTTGCACCCTAGCACAGATACGCAGTATTTT. Its translation: CASSLHPSTDTQYF.

As for this clonotype: This clone may be a read error of a much larger clone one base away. The CDR3 nucleotides read TGTGCCAACAGCTTACTGGGGAAAGCCAGCTCCTACAATGAGCAGTTCTTC. Amino acids: CANSLLGKASSYNEQFF. The rearrangement joins TRBV7-8 to TRBJ2-1, with D unclear. The germline CDR1 and CDR2 sequences are SGHVS and FQNEAQ. CDR3 length equals 17 residues.

Concerning this clonotype itself: A much larger clonotype is one base distant, so this may be a read error. The chain has TRBV7-8 and TRBJ2-7; 12 nucleotides match TRBD1. The CDR3 is made up of 15 amino acids. Trimming removed 7 bases from V and 3 bases from J; junction bases left unmatched: 7. In germline, CDR1 is SGHVS, CDR2 FQNEAQ. CDR3 region: CASNMGQGALYEQYV. The CDR3 DNA is TGTGCCAGCAACATGGGACAGGGGGCTCTCTACGAGCAGTACGTC.

This clonotype was counted only a few times. The chain is built from TRBV6-2 or TRBV6-3 and TRBJ2-1; D might be TRBD2 (6 bases). V was pared by 0 bases and J by 3 bases, with 12 bases between. The CDR3 is 16 amino acids. Germline-derived CDR1 and CDR2 are MNHEY and SVGEGT. The CDR3 here is CASSYSVRLDYNEQFF. The CDR3 DNA follows: TGTGCCAGCAGTTACTCTGTCCGACTAGACTACAATGAGCAGTTCTTC.

This sequence joins TRBV4-2 and TRBJ2-3; D unclear. The CDR3 spans 13 residues. Germline V gene data show CDR1 as LGHNA and CDR2 as YNFKEQ. V was pared by 0 bases and J by 4 bases, with 5 bases between. The DNA of the CDR3 is TGTGCCAGCAGCCAAGATCTCGCAGATACGCAGTATTTT. This gives the protein CASSQDLADTQYF.

Ten or more counts support this clonotype. The rearrangement uses TRBV27 and TRBJ2-2, with 10 bases that match TRBD2. Germline V lookup: CDR1 MNHEY, CDR2 SMNVEV (reference sequence). CDR3 length: 18 residues. The trim removed 3 bases at V and 0 bases at J, leaving 7 bases unmatched. The CDR3 sequence: CASSFRQRGGANTGELFF. Written as DNA, the CDR3 is TGTGCCAGCAGTTTTCGGCAGCGGGGGGGTGCGAACACCGGGGAGCTGTTTTTT.

The chain couples TRBV27 to TRBJ1-2; the D is unclear. The V and J ends lost 2 bases and 7 bases respectively, with 11 bases between them. There are 13 residues in the CDR3. CDR1 is MNHEY and CDR2 is SMNVEV in the germline V gene (reference sequence). The CDR3 DNA sequence: TGTGCCAGCAGTTTAAGCCCAAATGGTGGCTACACCTTC. This sequence encodes CASSLSPNGGYTF.